This T cell receptor beta chain was identified during a study of blood T cell repertoires in COVID-19. Overall study: Samples came from the United States, Italy and Spain, spanning acute and convalescent COVID-19. Sample material is recorded as cDNA or gDNA derived from T cells, B-cell-depleted T cells, or PBMCs.

Germline V lookup: CDR1 SEHNR, CDR2 FQNEAQ (reference sequence). V was clipped by 1 base and J by 5 bases, with 14 bases between them. There are 15 residues in the CDR3. As processed by the authors: Quantification of nucleated cells was approximated via reference gene primer amplification. Sequencing was performed with immunoSEQ multiplex PCR; in TCRdb, only in-frame clones are kept and a portion is missing. The V and J calls and clone size come from that table; D and trimming were worked out from the DNA. Of some 37,000 clones in the sample, over 75% are singletons; the top ten hold around 5%. The sequenced sample consisted of peripheral blood. This TCR was recovered from a human donor in a cohort sampled during active COVID-19. The gene calls are TRBV7-9 and TRBJ2-5; D uncertain. In DNA form, the CDR3 reads TGTGCCAGCAGCTTAGGCCGACTGGGTGTGGAGACCCAGTACTTC. It encodes CASSLGRLGVETQYF.